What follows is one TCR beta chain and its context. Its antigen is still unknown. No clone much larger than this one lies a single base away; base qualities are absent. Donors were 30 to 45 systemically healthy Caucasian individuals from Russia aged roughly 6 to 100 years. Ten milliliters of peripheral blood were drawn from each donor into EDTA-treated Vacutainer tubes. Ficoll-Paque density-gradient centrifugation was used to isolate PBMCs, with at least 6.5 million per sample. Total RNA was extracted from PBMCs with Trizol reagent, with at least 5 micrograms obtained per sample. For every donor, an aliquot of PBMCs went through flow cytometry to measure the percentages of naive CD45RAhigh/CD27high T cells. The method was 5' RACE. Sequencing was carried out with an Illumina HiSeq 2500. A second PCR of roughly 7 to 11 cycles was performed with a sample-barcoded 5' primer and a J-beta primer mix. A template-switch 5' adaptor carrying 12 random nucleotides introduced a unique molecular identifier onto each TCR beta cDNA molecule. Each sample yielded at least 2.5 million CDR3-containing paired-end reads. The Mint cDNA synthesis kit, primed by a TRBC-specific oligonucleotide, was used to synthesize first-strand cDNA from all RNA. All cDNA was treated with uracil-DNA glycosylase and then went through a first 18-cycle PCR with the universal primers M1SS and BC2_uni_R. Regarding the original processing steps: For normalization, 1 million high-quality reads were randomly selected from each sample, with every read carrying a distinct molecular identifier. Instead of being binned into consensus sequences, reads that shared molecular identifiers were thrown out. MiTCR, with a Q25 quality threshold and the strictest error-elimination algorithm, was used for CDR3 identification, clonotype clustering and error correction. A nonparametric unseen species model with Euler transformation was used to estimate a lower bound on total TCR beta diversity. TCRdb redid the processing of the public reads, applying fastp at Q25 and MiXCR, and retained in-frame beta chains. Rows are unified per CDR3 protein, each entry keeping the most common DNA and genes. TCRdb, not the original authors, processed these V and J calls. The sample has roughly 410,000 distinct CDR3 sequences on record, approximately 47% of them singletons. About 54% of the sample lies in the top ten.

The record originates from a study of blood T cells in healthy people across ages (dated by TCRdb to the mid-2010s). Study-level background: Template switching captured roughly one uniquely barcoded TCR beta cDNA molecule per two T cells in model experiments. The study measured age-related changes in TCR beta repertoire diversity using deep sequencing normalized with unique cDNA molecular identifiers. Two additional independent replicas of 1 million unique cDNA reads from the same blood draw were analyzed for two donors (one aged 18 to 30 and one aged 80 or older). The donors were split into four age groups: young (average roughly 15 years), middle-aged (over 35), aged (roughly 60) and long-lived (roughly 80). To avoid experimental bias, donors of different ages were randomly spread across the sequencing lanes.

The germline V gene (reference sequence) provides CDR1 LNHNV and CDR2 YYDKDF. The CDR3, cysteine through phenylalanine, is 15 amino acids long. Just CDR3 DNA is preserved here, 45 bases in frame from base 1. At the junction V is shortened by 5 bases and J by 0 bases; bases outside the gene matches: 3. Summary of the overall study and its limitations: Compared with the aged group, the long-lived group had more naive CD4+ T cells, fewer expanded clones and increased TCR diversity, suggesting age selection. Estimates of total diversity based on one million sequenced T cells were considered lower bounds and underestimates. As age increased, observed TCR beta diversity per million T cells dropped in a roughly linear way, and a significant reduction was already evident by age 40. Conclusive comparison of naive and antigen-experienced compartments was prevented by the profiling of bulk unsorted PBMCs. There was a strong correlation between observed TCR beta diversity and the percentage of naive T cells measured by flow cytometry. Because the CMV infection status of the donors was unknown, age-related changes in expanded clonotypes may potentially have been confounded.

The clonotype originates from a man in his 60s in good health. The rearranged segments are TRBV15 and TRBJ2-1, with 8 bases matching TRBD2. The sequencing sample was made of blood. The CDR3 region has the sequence CATSFSGSSYNEQFF. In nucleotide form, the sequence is TGTGCCACCAGCTTCAGCGGGAGCTCCTACAATGAGCAGTTCTTC.